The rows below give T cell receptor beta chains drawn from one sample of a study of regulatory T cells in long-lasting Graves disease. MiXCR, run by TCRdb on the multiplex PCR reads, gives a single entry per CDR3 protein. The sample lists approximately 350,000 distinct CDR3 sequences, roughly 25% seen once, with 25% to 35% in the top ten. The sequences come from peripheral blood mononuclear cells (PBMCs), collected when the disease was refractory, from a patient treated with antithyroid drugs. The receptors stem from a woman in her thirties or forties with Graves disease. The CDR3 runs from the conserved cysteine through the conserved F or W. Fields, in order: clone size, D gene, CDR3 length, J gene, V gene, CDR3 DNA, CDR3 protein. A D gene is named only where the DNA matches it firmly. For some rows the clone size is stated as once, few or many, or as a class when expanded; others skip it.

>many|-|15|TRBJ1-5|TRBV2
TGTGCCAGCAGAAGGGGACTCAGTAGCAATCAGCCCCAGCATTTT
CASRRGLSSNQPQHF
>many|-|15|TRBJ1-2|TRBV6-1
TGTGCCAGCATACGAGGGGGGGCGACGAGCTATGGCTACACCTTC
CASIRGGATSYGYTF
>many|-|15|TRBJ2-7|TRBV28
TGTGCCAGCAGTTTACCCCTAGCAAACACCTACGAGCAGTACTTC
CASSLPLANTYEQYF
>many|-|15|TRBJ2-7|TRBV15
TGTGCCACCAGCAGAGATAGTTTCACCGGGGCCGAGCAGTACTTC
CATSRDSFTGAEQYF
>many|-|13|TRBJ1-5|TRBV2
TGTGCCAGCAATACGGAACCCAATCAGCCCCAGCATTTT
CASNTEPNQPQHF
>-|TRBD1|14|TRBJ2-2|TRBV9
TGTGCCAGCAGCGTTCTACAGGGGACCGGGGAGCTGTTTTTT
CASSVLQGTGELFF
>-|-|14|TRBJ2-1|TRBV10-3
TGTGCCATCAGTGGTCAGATCTCCTACAATGAGCAGTTCTTC
CAISGQISYNEQFF
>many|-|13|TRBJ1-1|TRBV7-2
TGTGCCACCAGGATAACATCGAACACTGAAGCTTTCTTT
CATRITSNTEAFF
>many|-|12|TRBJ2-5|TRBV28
TGTGCCAGCAGTGGAGGGTTTGGGACCCAGTACTTC
CASSGGFGTQYF
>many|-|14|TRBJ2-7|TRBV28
TGTGCCAGCACTCCCTTTGGGGGAGGTCGCGAGCAGTACTTC
CASTPFGGGREQYF
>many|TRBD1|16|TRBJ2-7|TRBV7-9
TGTGCCAGCAGCTTGGGGACGGGGACAGGTGGGTACGAGCAGTACTTC
CASSLGTGTGGYEQYF
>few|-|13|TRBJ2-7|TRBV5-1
TGCGCCAGCAGCTTGGAGACTGCCTACGAGCAGTACTTC
CASSLETAYEQYF
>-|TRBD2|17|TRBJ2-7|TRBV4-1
TGCGCCAGCAGCACCCGGGGGGGCCAGGGTAGATTGTACGAGCAGTACTTC
CASSTRGGQGRLYEQYF
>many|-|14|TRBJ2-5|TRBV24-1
TGTGCCACCAGTGTCCCAGGGAAAGGAGAGACCCAGTACTTC
CATSVPGKGETQYF
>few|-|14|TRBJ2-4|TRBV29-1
TGCAGCGTTTTTAACCCAGGGATGGAAAACATTCAGTACTTC
CSVFNPGMENIQYF
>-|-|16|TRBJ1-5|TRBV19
TGTGCCAGTAGTCCTGGGACGTCCGCGGGAAATCAGCCCCAGCATTTT
CASSPGTSAGNQPQHF
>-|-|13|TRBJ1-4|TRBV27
TGTGCCAGCGGGACACACGCCGGTGAAAAACTGTTTTTT
CASGTHAGEKLFF
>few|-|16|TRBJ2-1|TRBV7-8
TGTGCCAGCAGCTTAGAGGGCTACCAAAAAGGGAATGAGCAGTTCTTC
CASSLEGYQKGNEQFF
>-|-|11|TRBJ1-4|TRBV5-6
TGTGCCAGCAGCCGACAAGGAAGTCTGTTTTTT
CASSRQGSLFF
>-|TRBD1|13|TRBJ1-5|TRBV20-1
TGCAGTGCTAGGGACAGGGAAGTTCAGCCCCAGCATTTT
CSARDREVQPQHF
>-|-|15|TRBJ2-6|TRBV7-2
TGTGCCAGCAGCTTAGACAGAACTGGGGCCAACGTCCTGACTTTC
CASSLDRTGANVLTF
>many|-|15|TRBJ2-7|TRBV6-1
TGTGCCAGCAGTAAGACCCCGTTGTTTTCCTACGAGCAGTACTTC
CASSKTPLFSYEQYF
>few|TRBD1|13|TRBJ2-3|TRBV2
TGTGCCAGCACCGACAGGGGTACAGATACGCAGTATTTT
CASTDRGTDTQYF
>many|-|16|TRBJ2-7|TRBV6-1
TGTGCCAGCAGTGAACCGACCAGGGAATATTCCTACGAGCAGTACTTC
CASSEPTREYSYEQYF
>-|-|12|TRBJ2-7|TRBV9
TGTGCCAGGTACCAGCCATCCTACGAGCAGTACTTC
CARYQPSYEQYF
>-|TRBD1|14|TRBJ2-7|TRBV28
TGTGCCAGCAGGGGGCCGGGACAGGGGTGGGAGCAGTACTTC
CASRGPGQGWEQYF
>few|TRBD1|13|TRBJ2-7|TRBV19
TGTGCCAGTAGCCGGACAGGGAAGCACGAGCAGTACTTC
CASSRTGKHEQYF
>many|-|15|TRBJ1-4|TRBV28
TGTGCCAGCAGTTTAAGGCGAACAGGGAGGGAAAAACTGTTTTTT
CASSLRRTGREKLFF
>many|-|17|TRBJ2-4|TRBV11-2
TGTGCCAGCAGCCCAATTTCCCGACAGGCGGATAAAAACATTCAGTACTTC
CASSPISRQADKNIQYF
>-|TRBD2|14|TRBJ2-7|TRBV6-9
TGTGCCAGCAGTTATGGCGGGAGTTTTAACGAGCAGTACTTC
CASSYGGSFNEQYF
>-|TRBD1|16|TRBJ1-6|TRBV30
TGTGCCTGGACCACAGGGGCCCCTCGCTATAGTTCACCCCTCCACTTT
CAWTTGAPRYSSPLHF
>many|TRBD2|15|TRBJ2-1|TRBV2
TGTGCCAGCAGACCCACTAGCGGTTCGAGCAATGAGCAGTTCTTC
CASRPTSGSSNEQFF
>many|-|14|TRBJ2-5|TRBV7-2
TGTGCCAGCAGCCCCTGGGCAGGGCCAAAGACCCAGTACTTC
CASSPWAGPKTQYF
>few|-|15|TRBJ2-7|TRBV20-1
TGCAGTGCTAGAGATTTGGGACACCCTCTGGCGGAGCAGTACTTC
CSARDLGHPLAEQYF
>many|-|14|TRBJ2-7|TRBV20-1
TGCAGTGCTTGGGACCTTAACGGTTCCTACGAGCAGTACTTC
CSAWDLNGSYEQYF
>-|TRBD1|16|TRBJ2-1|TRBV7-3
TGTGCCAGCAGCATACGACAGGGGGCGGCCTACAATGAGCAGTTCTTC
CASSIRQGAAYNEQFF
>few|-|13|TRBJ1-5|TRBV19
TGTGCCAGTAGTATAGTTGGGGCTCAGCCCCAGCATTTT
CASSIVGAQPQHF
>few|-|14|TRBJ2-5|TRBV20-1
TGCAGTGCTAGAGTTCTCGCGGGGTGGGAGACCCAGTACTTC
CSARVLAGWETQYF
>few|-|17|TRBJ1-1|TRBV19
TGTGCCAGTGAACCTCTCGGGATCCAAGTCATGAACACTGAAGCTTTCTTT
CASEPLGIQVMNTEAFF
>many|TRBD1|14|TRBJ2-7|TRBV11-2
TGTGCCAGCAGCACCCCGGGACAGGGGCACGAGCAGTACTTC
CASSTPGQGHEQYF
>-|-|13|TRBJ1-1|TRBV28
TGTGCCAGCACTCCTAGAGCGGGTGGTGAAGCTTTCTTT
CASTPRAGGEAFF
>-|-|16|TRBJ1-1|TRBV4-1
TGCGCCAGCAGCCCTATAGGTTGGGAGATGAACACTGAAGCTTTCTTT
CASSPIGWEMNTEAFF
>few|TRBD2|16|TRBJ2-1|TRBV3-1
TGTGCCAGCAGCCCGCAACTAGCGGGAGCTTACAATGAGCAGTTCTTC
CASSPQLAGAYNEQFF
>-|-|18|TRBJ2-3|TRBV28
TGTGCCGGCAGTTTAGGAGACGTGTTGGGGGATCGCACAGATACGCAGTATTTT
CAGSLGDVLGDRTDTQYF
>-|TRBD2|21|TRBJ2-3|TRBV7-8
TGTGCCAGCAGCTTGGACAGGGGAGGACTAGCGGGAAAACCTGACACAGATACGCAGTATTTT
CASSLDRGGLAGKPDTDTQYF
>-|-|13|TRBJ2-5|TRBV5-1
TGCGCCAGCAGCTTGGAACGTTCAGAGACCCAGTACTTC
CASSLERSETQYF
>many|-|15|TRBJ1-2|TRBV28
TGTGCCAGCAGTCTCCCGGTACAGAGGGGTGACGGCTACACCTTC
CASSLPVQRGDGYTF
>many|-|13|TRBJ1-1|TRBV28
TGTGCCAGCAGTTTACTCCCCCGGCACAGGGCTTTCTTT
CASSLLPRHRAFF
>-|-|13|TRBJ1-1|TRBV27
TGTGCCAGCGGACTTACAGGGTTCACTGAAGCTTTCTTT
CASGLTGFTEAFF
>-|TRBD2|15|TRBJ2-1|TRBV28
TGTGCCAGCAGTTTAAGTGTAGCGGGAGGAGCCGGGCAGTTCTTC
CASSLSVAGGAGQFF
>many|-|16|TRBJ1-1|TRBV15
TGTGCCACCAGCAGAGATTCTTACAGGGAAGACACTGAAGCTTTCTTT
CATSRDSYREDTEAFF
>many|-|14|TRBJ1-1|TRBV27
TGTGCCAGCAAGCGTACGGCCCTGAACACTGAAGCTTTCTTT
CASKRTALNTEAFF
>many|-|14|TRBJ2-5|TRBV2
TGTGCCAGCAGTGGGCTCAGGGGAAGTGAGACCCAGTACTTC
CASSGLRGSETQYF
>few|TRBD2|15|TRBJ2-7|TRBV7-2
TGTGCCAGCAGCTTAGAACTAGCGGCCTCCTACGAGCAGTACTTC
CASSLELAASYEQYF
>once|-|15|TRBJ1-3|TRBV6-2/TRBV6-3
TGTGCCAGCAGCTACATGGGACTTTCTGGAAACACCATATATTTT
CASSYMGLSGNTIYF
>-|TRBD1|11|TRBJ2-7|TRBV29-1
TGCAGCGTGAGACAGGGTAACGAGCAGTACTTC
CSVRQGNEQYF
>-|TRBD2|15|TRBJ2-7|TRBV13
TGTGCCAGCAGCTTGACTAGCGGGCCGCCCTACGAGCAGTACTTC
CASSLTSGPPYEQYF